This T cell receptor beta chain stems from a study of T cell repertoires in cytomegalovirus infection. Overall study context: It was recently identified HLA-C-restricted and well-studied HLA-B-restricted CMV epitopes that the study used. Both CMV infection and a matching HLA type were indicated by public TCR beta signatures.

On this clonotype: Its matching antigen is unknown.

The V gene end was trimmed by 5 bases and the J gene end by 4 bases; junction bases not matched to a gene: 4. The CDR3 length is 14 residues. Germline V gene data show CDR1 as SGHRS and CDR2 as YFSETQ. TCRdb fed the reads into MiXCR, producing one record per CDR3 protein. The data hold some 940,000 distinct CDR3 sequences, with approximately 31% observed a single time. General study findings and limits: Of the TCR beta families, the public ones yielded a cumulative frequency that identified carriers of CMV plus the relevant HLA. The response measured ex vivo was dominated by TCR beta clonotypes (HLA-C-restricted and CMV-specific).

This TCR came from a human donor in good health (CMV status not recorded). Some clones in this sample may be carry-over from other donors' samples. The chain recombines TRBV5-1 with TRBJ2-1; 9 bases are a match to TRBD1. Specimen: cultured CD8+ T cells from PBMCs, collected from culture after CMV antigen stimulation. This CDR3 is CASRMGQGYNEQFF. CDR3 nucleotide sequence: TGCGCCAGCAGGATGGGACAGGGATACAATGAGCAGTTCTTC.